The source of this TCR beta chain is a study of blood T cells in healthy people across ages. Turning to this clonotype: Antigen unknown.

From germline, CDR1 is MNHEY and CDR2 SMNVEV (reference sequence). The germline V and J ends were trimmed by 3 bases and 2 bases, with 12 bases remaining between them. The CDR3 extends over 15 amino acids. The study, taken as a whole, reports: The CMV status of each donor remained undetermined, and this could have confounded shifts in expanded clonotypes. Older age coincided with a roughly linear decline in TCR beta diversity per million T cells. Long-lived donors carried more naive CD4+ cells and greater diversity than aged donors.

A second roughly 6 to 12 cycle PCR used barcoded and J-beta primers. TCRdb used MiXCR to reprocess the 5' RACE reads, holding one entry per CDR3 protein. This sample has 910,000 or so distinct CDR3 sequences, with 45% to 60% found just once. Every sample yielded at least 6.5 million isolated PBMCs. This receptor was identified in an older woman in good health. Sequencing was performed on blood. This chain connects TRBV27 to TRBJ2-3; D possibly corresponds to TRBD1 (5 bases). CDR3 amino acids: CASSFSAGYTDTQYF. In DNA, the CDR3 is TGTGCCAGCAGTTTTTCGGCAGGGTACACAGATACGCAGTATTTT.